This T cell receptor beta chain is from a study of blood T cells in healthy people across ages. The use of a sample-barcoded 5' primer and a J-beta primer mix characterized a second PCR of about 7 to 12 cycles. TCRdb passed the 5' RACE reads through MiXCR, listing each CDR3 protein once. The table lists approximately 680,000 distinct CDR3 sequences, approximately 29% of them singletons. Germline V gene data show CDR1 as DFQATT and CDR2 as SNEGSKA (reference sequence). V dropped 1 base and J dropped 10 bases, with 8 bases sitting between them. The CDR3 loop spans 11 amino acids. The rearrangement joins TRBV20-1 to TRBJ2-1; D remains unclear. Sequenced input: blood. This clonotype originated in a woman of 80 years or more in good health. CDR3 coding DNA: TGCAGTGCTAGAGGTTTGACCGAGCAGTTCTTC. It specifies CSARGLTEQFF.